This T cell receptor (beta chain) was profiled in a study of T cell responses to AZD1222 COVID-19 vaccine. Study-level points and caveats: Within unmutated variant regions lay the reported targets of nearly half of spike-specific TCRs.

Using immunoSEQ multiplex PCR, the repertoire was profiled, and TCRdb retains in-frame clones only, with some absent. The sample has about 180,000 clones, 70% to 90% seen once; the top ten hold 6% to 8.5%. Comments on this clone: What it binds is not known.

The source of this sequence is an adult in good health. The sample here was peripheral blood, taken on day 0 of AZD1222 vaccination.

This CDR3 is CATSDSSGNQPQHF. CDR3 sequence (DNA): TGTGCCACCAGTGATTCCTCAGGGAATCAGCCCCAGCATTTT. The rearrangement uses TRBV24-1 and TRBJ1-5; TRBD1 might be the D (5 bases). V was clipped by 2 bases and J by 4 bases, with 8 bases between them. Looked up from germline, CDR1 is KGHDR and CDR2 is SFDVKD. This CDR3 is 14 amino acids long.